The entry below gives a single T cell receptor beta chain sequence along with its context. TCRdb re-derived calls from the RT-PCR reads in MiXCR, one entry per CDR3 protein. The sample contains about 680,000 distinct CDR3 sequences, about 14% of which appear only once. Sequencing used memory CD4+ T cells from blood. The TCR originated in a female donor in good health, serving as a healthy control.

The CDR3 sequence is CASSPPSRAGTSGSIDTQYF. The CDR3 DNA is TGTGCCAGCTCACCACCGTCCCGAGCCGGGACTAGCGGGAGTATAGATACGCAGTATTTT. V gene TRBV18 combines with J gene TRBJ2-3; 14 positions match TRBD2. V trimming: 0 bases; J trimming: 5 bases; junction bases outside the gene matches: 13. CDR1 and CDR2 from the germline V gene are KGHSH and LQKENI. The CDR3 is 20 residues long.